A single sample gave rise to the 17 T cell receptor beta chains below, sequenced in a study of blood T cell repertoires in COVID-19. Sequenced by immunoSEQ multiplex PCR; TCRdb stores in-frame clones only, minus some. The table lists fewer than 400,000 clones, more than 90% of them singletons. The sequencing input was PBMCs or T cells enriched from blood (not recorded which). The origin of the receptors is a woman under 40 who had been exposed to COVID-19.

V gene TRBV2 combines with J gene TRBJ1-2, with D unclear. Trimming left V 6 bases short and J 8 bases short, with 10 bases between. The length of the CDR3 is 11 residues. The germline CDR1 and CDR2 sequences are SNHLY and FYNNEI. The CDR3 loop reads CASRRDLGYTF. CDR3 coding DNA: TGTGCCAGCAGGAGGGATCTAGGCTACACCTTC.

V gene TRBV29-1 combines with J gene TRBJ2-7; D may be TRBD2 (6 bases). Germline V gene sequence: CDR1 SQVTM, CDR2 ANQGSEA. The V gene lost 7 bases and the J gene lost 5 bases, with 15 bases spanning the gap. The CDR3 is made up of 12 amino acids. The CDR3 is CSALDRENEQYF. The CDR3 coding sequence is TGCAGCGCCCTGGACCGGGAGAACGAGCAGTACTTC.

This rearrangement joins TRBV21-1 to TRBJ2-7; the table's D call of TRBD1 was not tested on the DNA. TRBV21-1 is designated a pseudogene. This CDR3 spans 15 amino acids. The CDR3 protein is CASSNRRQVPYEQYF. CDR3 in DNA: TGTGCCAGCAGCAACCGAAGACAGGTCCCGTACGAGCAGTACTTC.

A remark on this clone: This specimen includes other DNA sequences encoding the same CDR3. The chain employs TRBV12-3 or TRBV12-4 and TRBJ1-1, with a possible D match to TRBD1 (6 bases). Trimming took off 6 bases at V and 5 bases at J, with 7 bases between the two ends. The CDR3 length is 11 residues. CDR3 DNA: TGTGCCAGCAGCCAGGGGACTGAAGCTTTCTTT. Translation gives CASSQGTEAFF.

The chain recombines TRBV20-1 with TRBJ1-2, with a tentative D call TRBD1 (6 bases). Germline values: CDR1 DFQATT, CDR2 SNEGSKA (reference sequence). The CDR3 sequence is 11 residues long. The ends were cut back, 4 bases at V and 8 bases at J, with 11 bases in the middle. CDR3 bases: TGCAGTGCTAAGGGGACATCAGGCTACACCTTC. It yields the protein CSAKGTSGYTF.

V and J are TRBV7-3 and TRBJ2-5, with TRBD1 as a possible D gene (6 bases). Germline CDR1 is SGHTA and CDR2 is FQGTGA. CDR3 length: 13 amino acids. V gave up 5 bases and J gave up 5 bases, with 12 bases separating them. The DNA for the CDR3 is TGTGCCAGCAGCCCACAGGGCTTTGAGACCCAGTACTTC. The encoded protein is CASSPQGFETQYF.

V and J are TRBV11-2 and TRBJ2-7; tentative D call: TRBD2 (6 bases). Germline CDR1 reads SGHAT; CDR2 reads FQNNGV. This CDR3 is built from 15 residues. Trimming cost V 4 bases and J 7 bases, with 20 bases left between them. The CDR3, as DNA: TGTGCCAGCAGCTCGCTTGGAGGGAGGCAAAATGAGCAGTACTTC. Its protein is CASSSLGGRQNEQYF.

Here the CDR3 DNA reads TGTGCCAGAAGCCCGCGGGGACAGAGCAATCAGCCCCAGCATTTT. Amino acids: CARSPRGQSNQPQHF. V and J are TRBV7-5 and TRBJ1-5; no DNA check was done on the table's D call, TRBD1. TRBV7-5 is designated a pseudogene. This CDR3 has 15 residues.

The chain recombines TRBV29-1 with TRBJ1-2; 8 bases line up with TRBD1. Germline loops: CDR1 SQVTM, CDR2 ANQGSEA. The CDR3 consists of 16 residues. J gave up 2 bases and V 7 bases, and 15 bases lay outside the gene matches. The CDR3 loop is CSAWGIFGTGNYGYTF. The CDR3 nucleotides are TGCAGCGCCTGGGGGATTTTTGGGACAGGCAACTATGGCTACACCTTC.

With regard to this clone: The same CDR3 can be traced to other DNA sequences in this sample. This chain joins TRBV19 and TRBJ1-2, with 7 bases aligning to TRBD1. Germline V lookup: CDR1 LNHDA, CDR2 SQIVND (reference sequence). Unmatched junction bases numbered 1, after V lost 1 base and J lost 2 bases. The CDR3 spans 14 residues. DNA of the CDR3: TGTGCCAGTAGTATAGGCAGGGGGAACTATGGCTACACCTTC. The encoded protein is CASSIGRGNYGYTF. Drawing the rest from reference TRBV19 and TRBJ1-2, the complete variable domain is DGGITQSPKYLFRKEGQNVTLSCEQNLNHDAMYWYRQDPGQGLRLIYYSQIVNDFQKGDIAEGYSVSREKKESFPLTVTSAQKNPTAFYLCASSIGRGNYGYTFGSGTRLTVV.

The chain is built from TRBV9 and TRBJ1-2; 7 nucleotides agree with TRBD1. The CDR3 is 15 residues long. The germline CDR1 and CDR2 sequences are SGDLS and YYNGEE. The junction had 13 bases not matched to a gene; V was cut back by 3 bases and J by 8 bases. The CDR3 is CASSAETGAGGGYTF. CDR3 bases: TGTGCCAGCAGCGCCGAAACAGGGGCCGGGGGAGGCTACACCTTC.

CDR3: CASSQNDRGYNSPLHF. DNA of the CDR3: TGTGCCAGCAGCCAAAATGACAGGGGCTATAATTCACCCCTCCACTTT. The chain has TRBV3-1 (or the pseudogene TRBV3-2) and TRBJ1-6, with TRBD1 identical over 8 bases. In germline, CDR1 is LGHDT, CDR2 YNNKEL (reference sequence). The CDR3 contains 16 residues. Trimming cost V 2 bases and J 3 bases; bases outside gene matches: 3.

The rearrangement uses TRBV4-1 and TRBJ2-6, with D unresolved. The CDR3 length is 14 residues. Germline V CDR1 and CDR2: MGHRA, YSYEKL. The V and J ends lost 1 base and 2 bases respectively, with 3 bases between them. The DNA of the CDR3 is TGCGCCAGCAGCCAAGTAACTGGGGCCAACGTCCTGACTTTC. This gives the protein CASSQVTGANVLTF.

The sample holds one count of this clone. This chain connects TRBV5-6 to TRBJ1-5; D possibly corresponds to TRBD1 (5 bases). With 4 bases removed from V and 4 bases from J, the gap between germline ends came to 12 bases. CDR1 SGHDT and CDR2 YYEEEE come from the germline V gene. CDR3 length equals 14 residues. CDR3 sequence reads: CASSPPGGNQPQHF. The CDR3 DNA reads as TGTGCCAGCAGCCCCCCGGGGGGAAATCAGCCCCAGCATTTT.

This chain uses TRBV11-2 with TRBJ2-7; 8 bases are shared with TRBD1. The CDR3 length is 15 residues. Germline V lookup: CDR1 SGHAT, CDR2 FQNNGV. After removal of 5 bases from V and 0 bases from J, the junction contained 6 bases not matched to a gene. In DNA, the CDR3 is TGTGCCAGCAGCCCCGGGACAGGACCCTCCTACGAGCAGTACTTC. Translation gives CASSPGTGPSYEQYF.

The V call is TRBV5-1, the J call TRBJ1-5; TRBD1 might be the D (6 bases). Germline CDR1 reads SGHRS; CDR2 reads YFSETQ. The CDR3 totals 14 residues. Deletions cut 4 bases from V and 1 base from J, with 9 bases between. The CDR3 coding sequence is TGCGCCAGCAGCCCCGGACAGAGCAATCAGCCCCAGCATTTT. Translating gives CASSPGQSNQPQHF.

The CDR3 is CASSPGSAMAYEQYF. CDR3 DNA sequence: TGTGCCAGCAGCCCCGGGTCGGCAATGGCCTACGAGCAGTACTTC. The chain employs TRBV9 and TRBJ2-7; no definite D call. Trimming removed 4 bases at V and 2 bases at J, with 16 bases between. The CDR3 length is 15 residues. Germline CDR1 SGDLS, CDR2 YYNGEE.